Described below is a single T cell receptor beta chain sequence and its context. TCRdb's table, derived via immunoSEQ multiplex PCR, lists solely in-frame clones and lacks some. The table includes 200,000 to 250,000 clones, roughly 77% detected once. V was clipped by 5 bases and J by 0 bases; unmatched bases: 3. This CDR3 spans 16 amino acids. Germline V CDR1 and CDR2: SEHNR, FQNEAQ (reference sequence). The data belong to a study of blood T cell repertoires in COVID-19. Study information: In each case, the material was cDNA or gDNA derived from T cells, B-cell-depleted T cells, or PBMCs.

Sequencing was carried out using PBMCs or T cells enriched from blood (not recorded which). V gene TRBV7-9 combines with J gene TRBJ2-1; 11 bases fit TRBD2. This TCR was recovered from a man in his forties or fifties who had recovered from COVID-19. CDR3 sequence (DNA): TGTGCCAGCAGCACACTAGCGGGAGCCTCCTACAATGAGCAGTTCTTC. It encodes CASSTLAGASYNEQFF.